This TCR beta chain stems from a study of neurological immune-mediated disorders. This clonotype was seen repeatedly, ten times or more. Its antigen is undetermined. Study conclusions and caveats: Among expanded clones, no CDR3 amino acid sequences were shared across subjects, a pattern suggesting private repertoires in all groups. Falling below healthy controls, multiple sclerosis showed the least TCR clonal expansion, while HTLV-1-associated myelopathy showed the most.

The sample's time point: longitudinal time-point 1 (baseline). The unsorted libraries originated from 2 million PBMCs kept at -80 C. The CDR3 has 17 amino acids. Losses at the gene ends were 4 bases for V and 5 bases for J; bases not matched to a gene: 10. CDR1 is SGHRS, CDR2 YFSETQ, per germline. 5'RACE with 10-nucleotide random UMIs produced the cDNA. TCRdb fed the 5' RACE reads into MiXCR, producing one record per CDR3 protein. The sample records tens of thousands of distinct CDR3 sequences, approximately 13% being singletons. The receptor comes from a female donor with HTLV-1-associated myelopathy (HAM/TSP). The specimen was PBMCs. The rearrangement links TRBV5-1 to TRBJ2-1; 12 bases agree with TRBD2. This CDR3 is CASSPYYLAGGNNEQFF. Here the CDR3 DNA reads TGCGCCAGCAGCCCGTATTATCTAGCGGGGGGGAACAATGAGCAGTTCTTC.